The 24 T cell receptor beta chains below were found in one sample sequenced in a study of cytomegalovirus exposure and HLA in healthy donors. 60 Vbeta and 13 Jbeta primers were used in PCR. The protocol was immunoSEQ multiplex PCR, while the TCRdb copy is restricted to in-frame clones and leaves out a portion. In the table there are 95,000 to 100,000 clones, 75% of which are singletons. Material for sequencing was PBMCs. The receptors originated from a man aged 45-65 years in good health and CMV-seronegative.

The genes are TRBV6-1 and TRBJ1-5; D not certain. V lost 6 bases and J lost 6, with 12 bases in between. Germline CDR1 and CDR2: MNHNS and SASEGT. This CDR3 contains 13 residues. The CDR3 here is CASRPRGIQPQHF. The CDR3 DNA is TGTGCCAGCAGACCCCGGGGAATTCAGCCCCAGCATTTT.

The J gene is TRBJ2-3, the V gene TRBV4-2; TRBD2 aligns across 8 bases. V lost 5 bases, J lost 0 bases, and 7 bases stayed unmatched. This CDR3 is built from 16 residues. Germline V gives CDR1 LGHNA, CDR2 YNFKEQ. The CDR3 loop is CASSVGLAWSTDTQYF. The CDR3 coding sequence is TGTGCCAGCAGCGTTGGACTAGCCTGGAGCACAGATACGCAGTATTTT.

This chain connects TRBV30 to TRBJ2-7, with a possible D match to TRBD2 (5 bases). Germline assignment: CDR1 GTSNPN and CDR2 SVGIG (reference sequence). Trimming removed 0 bases from V and 7 bases from J, with 16 bases in between. This CDR3 is 14 amino acids long. CDR3 nucleotides: TGTGCCTGGAGTGTTTTAGGACTGCAAAAAGAGCAGTACTTC. Protein: CAWSVLGLQKEQYF. Complete variable domain (other parts from reference TRBV30 and TRBJ2-7): SQTIHQWPATLVQPVGSPLSLECTVEGTSNPNLYWYRQAAGRGLQLLFYSVGIGQISSEVPQNLSASRPQDRQFILSSKKLLLSDSGFYLCAWSVLGLQKEQYFGPGTRLTVT.

J is TRBJ2-7 and V is TRBV2, with D possibly being TRBD1 (5 bases). Trimming took off 6 bases at V and 4 bases at J, with 25 bases between the two ends. CDR1 is SNHLY, CDR2 FYNNEI, per germline. The CDR3 is 17 amino acids. The chain's CDR3 is CASRIFCKKGAAYEQYF. In DNA, the CDR3 is TGTGCCAGCAGAATTTTTTGCAAGAAAGGGGCGGCATACGAGCAGTACTTC.

The V call is TRBV4-2, the J call TRBJ2-1; TRBD1 aligns across 7 bases. The CDR3 totals 17 residues. After removal of 2 bases from V and 0 bases from J, the junction contained 7 bases not matched to a gene. The germline V gene encodes CDR1 LGHNA and CDR2 YNFKEQ. The CDR3 is CASSQSGQRNSYNEQFF. The DNA of the CDR3 is TGTGCCAGCAGCCAATCGGGACAGCGCAACTCCTACAATGAGCAGTTCTTC.

V and J are TRBV7-3 and TRBJ2-3; D is uncertain. This CDR3 is 14 amino acids long. Trimming removed 4 bases at V and 0 bases at J, with 8 bases between. CDR1 and CDR2 (germline): SGHTA, FQGTGA. DNA for the CDR3: TGTGCCAGCAGCTCTGGCATTAGCACAGATACGCAGTATTTT. Translating gives CASSSGISTDTQYF.

This chain connects TRBV28 to TRBJ2-5; 10 bases are a match to TRBD1. The CDR3 has 16 amino acids. The V segment lost 4 bases and the J segment 5 bases; nucleotides outside the gene matches: 10. Germline lookup yields CDR1 MDHEN and CDR2 SYDVKM. The CDR3, as DNA: TGTGCCAGCAGTTCCTCTCGACAGGGGGCGCGGGAGACCCAGTACTTC. Translated, it gives CASSSSRQGARETQYF.

The chain carries TRBV30 and TRBJ1-4; D is perhaps TRBD1 (5 bases). There are 13 residues in the CDR3. Germline V gene data show CDR1 as GTSNPN and CDR2 as SVGIG (reference sequence). V lost 6 bases and J lost 8, with 16 bases in between. CDR3 loop: CACHGGEFEKLFF. CDR3 nucleotides: TGTGCCTGCCACGGGGGGGAGTTCGAAAAACTGTTTTTT.

The chain combines TRBV7-9 with TRBJ1-2; 7 nucleotides line up with TRBD1. From germline, CDR1 is SEHNR and CDR2 FQNEAQ (reference sequence). CDR3 length: 13 amino acids. Losses at the gene ends were 2 bases for V and 3 bases for J; bases not matched to a gene: 0. The CDR3 protein is CASSLTGDYGYTF. The CDR3 nucleotides read TGTGCCAGCAGCTTAACAGGGGACTATGGCTACACCTTC.

The V and J genes are TRBV7-2 and TRBJ1-4; no clear D gene. Trimming removed 4 bases at V and 16 bases at J, with 7 bases between. This CDR3 spans 9 amino acids. Germline lookup yields CDR1 SGHTA and CDR2 FQGNSA. DNA of the CDR3: TGTGCCAGCAGCTATCCCCGGTTTTTT. Translated, it gives CASSYPRFF.

The J gene is TRBJ2-2, the V gene TRBV9, with D possibly TRBD1 on 6 matching bases. The germline V and J ends were trimmed by 3 bases and 5 bases, with 17 bases remaining between them. CDR3 length equals 16 residues. The V gene's germline CDR1 is SGDLS and CDR2 YYNGEE. CDR3 residues: CASSADRLAKTGELFF. The CDR3 DNA sequence: TGTGCCAGCAGCGCCGACAGGTTGGCCAAAACCGGGGAGCTGTTTTTT.

CDR3 DNA sequence: TGTGCCAGCAGTTATGTCACAGGGGTCGGCGGCACTGAAGCTTTCTTT. It codes for CASSYVTGVGGTEAFF. The J gene is TRBJ1-1, the V gene TRBV6-5; 7 nucleotides match TRBD1. CDR1 and CDR2 from the germline V gene are MNHEY and SVGAGI. The CDR3 is made up of 16 amino acids. V was pared by 3 bases and J by 4 bases, with 11 bases of the junction left unmatched.

The J gene is TRBJ2-7, the V gene TRBV15; 9 bases match TRBD1. The V gene's germline CDR1 is LNHNV and CDR2 YYDKDF (reference sequence). The CDR3 totals 17 residues. The ends lost 0 bases at V and 5 bases at J; junction bases unmatched: 11. The CDR3 DNA reads TGTGCCACCAGCAGAGAGCTTTCCGGGACAGGGATGGACGAGCAGTACTTC. Its protein product is CATSRELSGTGMDEQYF.

The rearrangement uses TRBV4-1 and TRBJ2-3; 7 nucleotides match TRBD2. V lost 4 bases, J lost 2 bases, and 9 bases stayed unmatched. CDR1 is MGHRA, CDR2 YSYEKL, per germline. The length of the CDR3 is 16 residues. The CDR3 bases are TGCGCCAGCAGCCGAAGGCCTAGCGGAAACACAGATACGCAGTATTTT. Translation gives CASSRRPSGNTDTQYF.

The rearrangement links TRBV11-2 to TRBJ1-1; no reliable D call. The CDR3 has 13 amino acids. Trimming took off 0 bases at V and 8 bases at J, with 10 bases between the two ends. Germline CDR1 SGHAT, CDR2 FQNNGV. The CDR3 DNA reads as TGTGCCAGCAGCTTAGATCTCGGGAGGGAAGCTTTCTTT. It codes for CASSLDLGREAFF.

The chain employs TRBV7-9 and TRBJ1-5, with D unclear. The CDR3 length is 14 residues. Germline CDR1 SEHNR, CDR2 FQNEAQ (reference sequence). Trimming cost V 5 bases and J 3 bases, with 11 bases left between them. CDR3 in amino acids: CASSRAELNQPQHF. The CDR3 DNA is TGTGCCAGCAGCCGCGCGGAACTCAATCAGCCCCAGCATTTT.

The gene calls are TRBV28 and TRBJ2-7, with D tentatively TRBD1 (5 bases). This CDR3 has 14 amino acids. V dropped 7 bases and J dropped 2 bases, with 15 bases sitting between them. Germline-derived CDR1 and CDR2 are MDHEN and SYDVKM. The DNA for the CDR3 is TGTGCCAGCATTGTCCAGGGTCACCCCTACGAGCAGTACTTC. Translating gives CASIVQGHPYEQYF.

The rearrangement links TRBV28 to TRBJ2-7; 8 bases are shared with TRBD2. Unmatched junction bases numbered 7, after V lost 9 bases and J lost 0 bases. This CDR3 is built from 14 residues. Germline V CDR1 and CDR2: MDHEN, SYDVKM. The DNA of the CDR3 is TGTGCCAGTAAGCGGGGGCCAAGCTCCTACGAGCAGTACTTC. Protein: CASKRGPSSYEQYF.

This chain joins TRBV6-1 and TRBJ1-5; D call uncertain. CDR1 is MNHNS and CDR2 is SASEGT in the germline V gene. V lost 4 bases and J 2 bases, leaving 6 bases between the germline ends. The CDR3 runs 13 residues. This CDR3 reads CASSATGNQPQHF. CDR3 DNA: TGTGCCAGCAGTGCCACGGGCAATCAGCCCCAGCATTTT.

The chain recombines TRBV4-2 with TRBJ2-5, with D possibly TRBD2 on 5 matching bases. Trimming pared 0 bases from V and 5 bases from J, leaving 10 bases between. Germline V gene lookup returns CDR1 LGHNA and CDR2 YNFKEQ. CDR3 size: 14 residues. Here the CDR3 DNA reads TGTGCCAGCAGCCAAGATCCCAGAGGGGAGACCCAGTACTTC. Residues: CASSQDPRGETQYF.

The rearrangement joins TRBV28 to TRBJ2-4, with 16 positions matching TRBD2. Germline CDR1 and CDR2: MDHEN and SYDVKM. The V segment lost 4 bases and the J segment 1 base; nucleotides outside the gene matches: 7. The CDR3 covers 19 residues. CDR3 protein: CASSSPGLAGGPAKNIQYF. In DNA form, the CDR3 reads TGTGCCAGCAGTTCCCCGGGACTAGCGGGGGGGCCGGCCAAAAACATTCAGTACTTC.

The J gene is TRBJ2-3, the V gene TRBV5-1, with 7 bases identical to TRBD2. With 1 base clipped from V and 5 bases from J, the junction kept 7 bases outside the gene matches. The CDR3 spans 15 residues. Germline CDR1 and CDR2: SGHRS and YFSETQ. The CDR3 sequence is CASSLLAGEKDTQYF. CDR3 DNA: TGCGCCAGCAGCTTGTTGGCGGGAGAAAAAGATACGCAGTATTTT.

The gene calls are TRBV19 and TRBJ1-4; a weak D match, TRBD1 (6 bases). The germline CDR1 and CDR2 sequences are LNHDA and SQIVND (reference sequence). Trimming left V 11 bases short and J 6 bases short, with 16 bases between. CDR3 length: 13 amino acids. The DNA for the CDR3 is TGTGCCGCACGTCCGGCAGGGGATGAAAAACTGTTTTTT. Its protein product is CAARPAGDEKLFF.

J is TRBJ2-1 and V is TRBV5-1, with D possibly TRBD2 on 6 matching bases. V lost 0 bases and J 8 bases, leaving 15 bases between the germline ends. The CDR3 runs 15 residues. Germline lookup yields CDR1 SGHRS and CDR2 YFSETQ. The CDR3 reads CASSLAAGPVDEQFF. CDR3 in DNA: TGCGCCAGCAGCTTGGCCGCGGGACCGGTGGATGAGCAGTTCTTC.